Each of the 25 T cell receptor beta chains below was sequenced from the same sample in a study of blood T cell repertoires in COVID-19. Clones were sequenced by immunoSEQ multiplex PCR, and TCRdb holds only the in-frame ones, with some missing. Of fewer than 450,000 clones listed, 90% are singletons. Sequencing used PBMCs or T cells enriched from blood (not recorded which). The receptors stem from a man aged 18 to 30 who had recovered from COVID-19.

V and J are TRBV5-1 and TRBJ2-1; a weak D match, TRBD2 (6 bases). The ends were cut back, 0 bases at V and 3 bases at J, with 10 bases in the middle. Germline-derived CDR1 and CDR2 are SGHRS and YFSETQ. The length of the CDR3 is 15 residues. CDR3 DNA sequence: TGCGCCAGCAGCTTGGGGGGAGGTAACTACAATGAGCAGTTCTTC. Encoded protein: CASSLGGGNYNEQFF.

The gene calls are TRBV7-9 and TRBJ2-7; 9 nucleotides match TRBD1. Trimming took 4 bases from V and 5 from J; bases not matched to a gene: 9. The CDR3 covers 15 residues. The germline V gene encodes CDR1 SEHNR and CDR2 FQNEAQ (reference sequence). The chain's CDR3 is CASSYPGTGRDEQYF. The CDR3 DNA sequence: TGTGCCAGCAGCTACCCCGGGACAGGGCGCGACGAGCAGTACTTC.

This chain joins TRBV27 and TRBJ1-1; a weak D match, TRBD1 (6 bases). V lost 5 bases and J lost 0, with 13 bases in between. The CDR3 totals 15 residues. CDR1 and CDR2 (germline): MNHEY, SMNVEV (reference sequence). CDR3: CASSPPGQMNTEAFF. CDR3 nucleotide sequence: TGTGCCAGCAGTCCCCCAGGACAGATGAACACTGAAGCTTTCTTT.

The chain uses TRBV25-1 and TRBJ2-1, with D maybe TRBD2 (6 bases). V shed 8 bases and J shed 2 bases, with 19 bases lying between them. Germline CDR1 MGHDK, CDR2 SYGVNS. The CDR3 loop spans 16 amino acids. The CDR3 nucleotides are TGTGCCAGCCTCAATAGAAGGGACTTAACCTACAATGAGCAGTTCTTC. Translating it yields CASLNRRDLTYNEQFF.

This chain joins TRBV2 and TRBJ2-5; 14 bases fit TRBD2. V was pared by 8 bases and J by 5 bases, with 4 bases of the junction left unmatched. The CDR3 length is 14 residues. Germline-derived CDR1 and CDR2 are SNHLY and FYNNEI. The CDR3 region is CASRGLAGAETQYF. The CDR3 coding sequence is TGTGCCAGCCGGGGACTAGCGGGAGCTGAGACCCAGTACTTC.

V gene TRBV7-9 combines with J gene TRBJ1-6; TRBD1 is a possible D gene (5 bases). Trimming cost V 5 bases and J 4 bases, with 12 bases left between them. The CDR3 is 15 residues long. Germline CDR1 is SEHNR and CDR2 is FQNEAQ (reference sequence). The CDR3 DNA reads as TGTGCCAGCAGCCCCGGAGGGGTTTATAATTCACCCCTCCACTTT. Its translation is CASSPGGVYNSPLHF.

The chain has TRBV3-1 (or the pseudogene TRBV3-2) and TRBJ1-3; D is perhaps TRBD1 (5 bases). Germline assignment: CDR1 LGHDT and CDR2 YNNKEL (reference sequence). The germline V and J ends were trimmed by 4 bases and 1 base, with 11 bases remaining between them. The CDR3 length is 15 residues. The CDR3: CASSRMEGSGNTIYF. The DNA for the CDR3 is TGTGCCAGCAGCCGAATGGAGGGGTCTGGAAACACCATATATTTT.

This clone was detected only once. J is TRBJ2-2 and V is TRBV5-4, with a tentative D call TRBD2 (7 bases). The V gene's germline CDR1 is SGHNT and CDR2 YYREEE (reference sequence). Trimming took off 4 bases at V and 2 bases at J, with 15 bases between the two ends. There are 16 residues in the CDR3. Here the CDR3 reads CASSRPSGGNTGELFF. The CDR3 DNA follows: TGTGCCAGCAGCCGTCCATCGGGGGGCAACACCGGGGAGCTGTTTTTT. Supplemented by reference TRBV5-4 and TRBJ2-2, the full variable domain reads ETGVTQSPTHLIKTRGQQVTLRCSSQSGHNTVSWYQQALGQGPQFIFQYYREEENGRGNFPPRFSGLQFPNYSSELNVNALELDDSALYLCASSRPSGGNTGELFFGEGSRLTVL.

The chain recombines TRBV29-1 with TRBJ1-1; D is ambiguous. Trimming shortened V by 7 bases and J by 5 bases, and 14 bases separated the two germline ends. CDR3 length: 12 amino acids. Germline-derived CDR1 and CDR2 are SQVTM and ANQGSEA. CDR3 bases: TGCAGCGCCCGCCACCGGGGAACTGAAGCTTTCTTT. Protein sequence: CSARHRGTEAFF.

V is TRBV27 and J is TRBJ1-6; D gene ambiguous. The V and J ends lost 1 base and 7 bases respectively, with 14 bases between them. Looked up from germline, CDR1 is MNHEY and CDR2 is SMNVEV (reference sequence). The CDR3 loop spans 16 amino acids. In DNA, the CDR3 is TGTGCCAGCAGTTTATGGGGAGGGCGGACGAATTCACCCCTCCACTTT. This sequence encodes CASSLWGGRTNSPLHF.

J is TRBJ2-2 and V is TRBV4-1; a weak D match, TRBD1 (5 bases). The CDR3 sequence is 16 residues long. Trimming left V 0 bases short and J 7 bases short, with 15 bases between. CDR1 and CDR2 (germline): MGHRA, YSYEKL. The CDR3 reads CASSQEVRGLGGELFF. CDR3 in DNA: TGCGCCAGCAGCCAAGAGGTTAGGGGCTTGGGCGGGGAGCTGTTTTTT.

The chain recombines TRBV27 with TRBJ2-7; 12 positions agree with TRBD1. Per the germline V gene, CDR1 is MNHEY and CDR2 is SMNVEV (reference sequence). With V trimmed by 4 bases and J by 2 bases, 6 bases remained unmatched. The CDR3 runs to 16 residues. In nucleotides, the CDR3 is TGTGCCAGCAGTTGGGGTAGGGACAGGGGGCCCTACGAGCAGTACTTC. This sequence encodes CASSWGRDRGPYEQYF.

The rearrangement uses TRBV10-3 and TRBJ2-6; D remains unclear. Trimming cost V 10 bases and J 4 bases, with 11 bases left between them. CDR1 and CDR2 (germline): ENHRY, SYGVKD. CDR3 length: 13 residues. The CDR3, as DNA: TGTGCCACCATCGGAGACGGGGCCAACGTCCTGACTTTC. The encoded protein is CATIGDGANVLTF.

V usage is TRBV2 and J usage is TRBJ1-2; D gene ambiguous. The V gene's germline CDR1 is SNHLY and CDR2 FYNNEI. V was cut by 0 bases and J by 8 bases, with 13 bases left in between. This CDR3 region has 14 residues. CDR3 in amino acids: CASSEAISAGGYTF. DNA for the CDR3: TGTGCCAGCAGTGAAGCAATCTCCGCCGGGGGCTACACCTTC.

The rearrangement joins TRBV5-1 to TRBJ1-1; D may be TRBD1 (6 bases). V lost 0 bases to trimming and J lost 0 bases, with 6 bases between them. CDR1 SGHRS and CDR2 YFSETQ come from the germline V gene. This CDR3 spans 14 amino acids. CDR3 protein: CASSLDRVNTEAFF. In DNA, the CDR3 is TGCGCCAGCAGCTTGGACAGGGTGAACACTGAAGCTTTCTTT.

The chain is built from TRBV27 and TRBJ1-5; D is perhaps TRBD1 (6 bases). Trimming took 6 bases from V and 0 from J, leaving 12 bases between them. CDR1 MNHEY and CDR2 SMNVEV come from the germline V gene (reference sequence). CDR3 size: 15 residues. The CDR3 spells CASSPGVYSNQPQHF. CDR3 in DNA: TGTGCCAGCAGCCCAGGGGTTTATAGCAATCAGCCCCAGCATTTT.

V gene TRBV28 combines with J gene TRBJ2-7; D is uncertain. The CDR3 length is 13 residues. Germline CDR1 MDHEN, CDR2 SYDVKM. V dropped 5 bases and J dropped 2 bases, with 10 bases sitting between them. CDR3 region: CASSVRITYEQYF. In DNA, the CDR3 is TGTGCCAGCAGTGTGAGGATCACCTACGAGCAGTACTTC.

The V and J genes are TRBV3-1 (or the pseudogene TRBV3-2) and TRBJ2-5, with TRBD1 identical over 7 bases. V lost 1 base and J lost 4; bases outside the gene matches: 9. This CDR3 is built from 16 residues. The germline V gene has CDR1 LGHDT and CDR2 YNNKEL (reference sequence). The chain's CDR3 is CASSQALTGSGETQYF. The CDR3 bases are TGTGCCAGCAGCCAAGCGCTGACAGGGTCTGGAGAGACCCAGTACTTC.

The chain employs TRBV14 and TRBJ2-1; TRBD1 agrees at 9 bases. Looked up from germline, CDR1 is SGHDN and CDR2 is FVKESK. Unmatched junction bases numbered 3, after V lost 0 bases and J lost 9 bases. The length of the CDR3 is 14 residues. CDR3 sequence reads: CASSQEQGAREQFF. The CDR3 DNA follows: TGTGCCAGCAGCCAAGAACAGGGGGCGCGTGAGCAGTTCTTC.

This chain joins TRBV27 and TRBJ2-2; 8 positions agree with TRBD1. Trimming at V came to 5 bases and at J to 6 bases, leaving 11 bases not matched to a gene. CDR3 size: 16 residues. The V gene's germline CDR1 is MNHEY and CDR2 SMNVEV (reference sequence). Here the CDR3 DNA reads TGTGCCAGCAGTCCCCGCGACAGGGGCGTCCCCGGGGAGCTGTTTTTT. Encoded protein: CASSPRDRGVPGELFF.

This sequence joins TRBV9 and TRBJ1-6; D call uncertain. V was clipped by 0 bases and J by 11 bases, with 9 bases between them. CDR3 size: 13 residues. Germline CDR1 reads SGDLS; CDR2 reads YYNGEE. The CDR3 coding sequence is TGTGCCAGCAGCGTAGGTACCGGGGCACCCCTCCACTTT. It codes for CASSVGTGAPLHF. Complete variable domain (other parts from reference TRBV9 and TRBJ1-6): DSGVTQTPKHLITATGQRVTLRCSPRSGDLSVYWYQQSLDQGLQFLIQYYNGEERAKGNILERFSAQQFPDLHSELNLSSLELGDSALYFCASSVGTGAPLHFGNGTRLTVT.

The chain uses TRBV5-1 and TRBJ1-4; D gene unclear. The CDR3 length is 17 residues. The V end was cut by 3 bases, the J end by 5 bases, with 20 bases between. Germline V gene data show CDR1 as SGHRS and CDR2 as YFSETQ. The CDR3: CASSYWSLADGNEKLFF. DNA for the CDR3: TGCGCCAGCAGCTATTGGAGTTTAGCGGACGGCAATGAAAAACTGTTTTTT. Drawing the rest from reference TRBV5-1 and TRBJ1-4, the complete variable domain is KAGVTQTPRYLIKTRGQQVTLSCSPISGHRSVSWYQQTPGQGLQFLFEYFSETQRNKGNFPGRFSGRQFSNSRSEMNVSTLELGDSALYLCASSYWSLADGNEKLFFGSGTQLSVL.

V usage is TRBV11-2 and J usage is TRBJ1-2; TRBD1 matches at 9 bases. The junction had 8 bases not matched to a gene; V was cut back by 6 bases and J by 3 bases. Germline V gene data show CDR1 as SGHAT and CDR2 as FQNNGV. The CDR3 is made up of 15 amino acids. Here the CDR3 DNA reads TGTGCCAGCAGAAAAACAGGGGGCCGGGACTATGGCTACACCTTC. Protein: CASRKTGGRDYGYTF.

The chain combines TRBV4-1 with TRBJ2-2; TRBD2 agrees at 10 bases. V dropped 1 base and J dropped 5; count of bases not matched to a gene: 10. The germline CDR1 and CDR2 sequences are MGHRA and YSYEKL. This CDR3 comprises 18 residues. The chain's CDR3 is CASSQALAGGTPTGELFF. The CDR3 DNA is TGCGCCAGCAGCCAAGCTTTAGCGGGGGGAACGCCTACCGGGGAGCTGTTTTTT.

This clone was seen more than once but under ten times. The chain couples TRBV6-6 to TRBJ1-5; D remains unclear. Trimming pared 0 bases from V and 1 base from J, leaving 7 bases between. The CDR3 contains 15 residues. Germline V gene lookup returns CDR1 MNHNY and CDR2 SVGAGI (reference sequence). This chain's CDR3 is CASSYSSLSNQPQHF. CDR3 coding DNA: TGTGCCAGCAGTTACTCGTCCCTGAGCAATCAGCCCCAGCATTTT.